This TCR beta chain was obtained from a study of early stage breast cancer tumors. Study in general: Most invasive tumors, about 80% of the 16, were ER+/PR+/HER2-.

Germline lookup yields CDR1 SQVTM and CDR2 ANQGSEA. This CDR3 is 11 amino acids long. With 4 bases removed from V and 2 bases from J, the gap between germline ends came to 5 bases. The protocol was immunoSEQ multiplex PCR, while the TCRdb copy is restricted to in-frame clones and leaves out a portion. The data show about 28,000 clones, approximately 80% seen once. This clone was counted between two and nine times. Sequencing was performed on blood. This clonotype was sampled from a person aged 55-75 years with breast cancer. The V and J genes are TRBV29-1 and TRBJ1-2; a possible D gene is TRBD1 (5 bases). CDR3 sequence: CSVAGNYGYTF. The CDR3 region has the DNA TGCAGCGTTGCAGGGAACTATGGCTACACCTTC.